A selection of T cell receptor beta chains follows, all from one sample in a study of neurological immune-mediated disorders. TCRdb ran MiXCR on the 5' RACE reads and lists one entry per CDR3 protein. The profile shows 64,000 or so distinct CDR3 sequences, around 9.6% of them singletons. The sample comprised PBMCs. Receptors were obtained from a man aged 25-45 years in good health. Both conserved end residues are part of each CDR3. The D gene is left open where the match is weak. For some rows the clone size is stated as once, few or many, or as a class when expanded; others skip it.

d_gene,abundance,v_gene,j_gene,CDR3aa,CDR3nt
TRBD2,many,TRBV2,TRBJ2-3,CASSASPGGAQYF,TGTGCCAGCAGTGCATCTCCGGGAGGGGCGCAGTATTTT
TRBD1,many,TRBV10-3,TRBJ1-2,CAISEIITGTGTSYGYTF,TGTGCCATCAGTGAGATTATCACCGGGACAGGGACATCCTATGGCTACACCTTC
.,many,TRBV5-1,TRBJ1-1,CASSLEGGGVTEAFF,TGCGCCAGCAGCTTGGAGGGGGGGGGAGTCACTGAAGCTTTCTTT
.,many,TRBV2,TRBJ1-4,CASSGQENEKLFF,TGTGCCAGCAGTGGGCAGGAGAATGAAAAACTGTTTTTT
TRBD2,many,TRBV7-9,TRBJ2-3,CASSKESGNTDTQYF,TGTGCCAGCAGCAAAGAGAGCGGGAACACAGATACGCAGTATTTT
.,many,TRBV7-9,TRBJ1-5,CASSSEGTDASNQPQHF,TGTGCCAGCAGCTCAGAGGGCACAGATGCCAGCAATCAGCCCCAGCATTTT
TRBD2,many,TRBV6-5,TRBJ2-1,CASRPSGASGEQFF,TGTGCCAGCAGACCTAGCGGGGCCTCGGGGGAGCAGTTCTTC
.,many,TRBV10-3,TRBJ2-1,CAISESQVWNEQFF,TGTGCCATCAGTGAGTCTCAGGTATGGAACGAGCAGTTCTTC
.,many,TRBV5-1,TRBJ2-7,CASSLVRYEQYF,TGCGCCAGCAGCTTGGTTCGCTACGAGCAGTACTTC
TRBD2,many,TRBV28,TRBJ2-7,CASRGTSGVPYEQYF,TGTGCCAGCAGGGGGACTAGCGGGGTCCCCTACGAGCAGTACTTC
.,.,TRBV3-1,TRBJ2-4,CASSRVGTEGIQYF,TGTGCCAGCAGCCGAGTGGGGACGGAGGGCATTCAGTACTTC
TRBD2,.,TRBV27,TRBJ2-1,CASSPGTSWGNEQFF,TGTGCCAGCAGCCCCGGGACTAGCTGGGGCAATGAGCAGTTCTTC
.,many,TRBV15,TRBJ1-3,CATSRPQTYSGNTIYF,TGTGCCACCAGCAGGCCCCAGACGTACTCTGGAAACACCATATATTTT
.,many,TRBV5-1,TRBJ1-1,CASSMDTTNTEAFF,TGCGCCAGCAGCATGGACACGACCAACACTGAAGCTTTCTTT
.,many,TRBV14,TRBJ2-2,CASSQDGPYNGELFF,TGTGCCAGCAGCCAAGATGGGCCATATAACGGGGAGCTGTTTTTT
TRBD1,many,TRBV28,TRBJ2-2,CASRVGQGLAAGELFF,TGTGCCAGCAGAGTGGGACAGGGCCTCGCGGCCGGGGAGCTGTTTTTT
.,.,TRBV14,TRBJ2-7,CASSQVSGGYEQYF,TGTGCCAGCAGCCAAGTCTCAGGGGGGTACGAGCAGTACTTC
.,many,TRBV20-1,TRBJ2-7,CSARVGGSSYEQYF,TGCAGTGCTAGGGTGGGCGGAAGCTCCTACGAGCAGTACTTC
.,many,TRBV7-9,TRBJ2-1,CASSFGNNEQFF,TGTGCCAGCAGCTTCGGGAACAATGAGCAGTTCTTC
TRBD2,.,TRBV5-1,TRBJ2-1,CASGGASGNNEQFF,TGCGCCAGTGGCGGAGCTAGCGGGAACAATGAGCAGTTCTTC
TRBD2,many,TRBV5-1,TRBJ2-1,CASSAHSGSSYNEQFF,TGCGCCAGCAGCGCTCATAGCGGGAGCTCCTACAATGAGCAGTTCTTC
TRBD1,many,TRBV6-6,TRBJ1-5,CASSASTGFYQPQHF,TGTGCCAGCAGCGCCTCGACAGGGTTTTATCAGCCCCAGCATTTT
.,many,TRBV7-2,TRBJ2-3,CASSLGIDYYGTDTQYF,TGTGCCAGCAGCTTAGGGATCGACTATTACGGCACAGATACGCAGTATTTT
TRBD2,many,TRBV6-2/TRBV6-3,TRBJ2-7,CASRMTSGYEQYF,TGTGCCAGCAGAATGACTAGCGGCTACGAGCAGTACTTC
.,many,TRBV25-1,TRBJ2-2,CASSQGTGELFF,TGTGCCAGCAGTCAGGGCACCGGGGAGCTGTTTTTT
.,many,TRBV10-3,TRBJ2-5,CAISESKETQYF,TGTGCCATCAGTGAGTCGAAAGAGACCCAGTACTTC
TRBD1,many,TRBV27,TRBJ2-7,CASRGTGVEEQYF,TGTGCCAGCAGGGGGACAGGGGTTGAAGAGCAGTACTTC
TRBD2,many,TRBV24-1,TRBJ2-1,CATSDPGLAGGGHNEQFF,TGTGCCACCAGTGACCCCGGACTAGCGGGAGGGGGTCACAATGAGCAGTTCTTC
.,many,TRBV27,TRBJ1-2,CASSLSAIGDYGYTF,TGTGCCAGCAGTTTATCGGCCATAGGGGACTATGGCTACACCTTC
TRBD1,few,TRBV28,TRBJ2-5,CASSSGSRGRETQYF,TGTGCCAGCAGTTCAGGGTCGAGGGGGCGGGAGACCCAGTACTTC
.,few,TRBV3-1,TRBJ2-1,CASSQDWTDRGEQFF,TGTGCCAGCAGCCAAGATTGGACAGACCGCGGTGAGCAGTTCTTC
TRBD2,many,TRBV15,TRBJ2-5,CATSRVRDYQETQYF,TGTGCCACCAGCAGAGTAAGGGACTATCAAGAGACCCAGTACTTC
.,many,TRBV5-1,TRBJ1-2,CASSLGQKDGYTF,TGCGCCAGCAGCTTGGGACAGAAGGATGGCTACACCTTC
.,many,TRBV20-1,TRBJ1-1,CSAFRIPTEAFF,TGCAGCGCCTTTAGAATCCCGACTGAAGCTTTCTTT
.,once,TRBV10-3,TRBJ1-1,CAIRKMTEQLEAFF,TGTGCCATCAGAAAAATGACCGAACAGCTAGAAGCTTTCTTT
.,many,TRBV10-3,TRBJ2-7,CAISEPRDQGSWYF,TGTGCCATCAGTGAGCCTCGGGACCAAGGCTCATGGTACTTC
TRBD2,few,TRBV2,TRBJ2-1,CASSGLAEIQMEQFF,TGTGCCAGCAGTGGACTAGCGGAAATACAAATGGAGCAGTTCTTC
TRBD2,few,TRBV3-1,TRBJ2-1,CASSGTSGSLDEQFF,TGTGCCAGCAGCGGGACTAGCGGGAGTTTGGATGAGCAGTTCTTC
.,many,TRBV18,TRBJ1-5,CASSPSPTTAGQPQHF,TGTGCCAGCTCTCCTTCCCCAACGACAGCCGGTCAGCCCCAGCATTTT
TRBD1,many,TRBV7-2,TRBJ1-2,CASSLEDRGRSYTF,TGTGCCAGCAGCTTAGAGGACAGGGGGCGTAGCTACACCTTC
TRBD2,many,TRBV15,TRBJ2-7,CATSRVTSGSYEQYF,TGTGCCACCAGCAGAGTGACTAGCGGGAGTTACGAGCAGTACTTC
.,many,TRBV13,TRBJ1-2,CASSLAPGGYTF,TGTGCCAGCAGCTTAGCGCCGGGTGGCTACACCTTC
.,many,TRBV19,TRBJ1-2,CATFAQGESYGYTF,TGTGCCACCTTCGCACAGGGAGAGTCCTATGGCTACACCTTC
TRBD2,many,TRBV2,TRBJ2-1,CASSGSGTSGHNEQFF,TGTGCCAGCAGTGGATCCGGGACTAGCGGACACAATGAGCAGTTCTTC
TRBD1,many,TRBV6-6,TRBJ2-1,CASSLLAGTGVGGGNEQFF,TGTGCCAGCAGTCTACTGGCCGGGACAGGGGTTGGGGGAGGCAATGAGCAGTTCTTC
.,many,TRBV5-1,TRBJ2-3,CASSLSGIYSTDTQYF,TGCGCCAGCAGCTTGTCCGGAATCTATAGCACAGATACGCAGTATTTT
.,many,TRBV11-2,TRBJ2-5,CASSLDWTKPQETQYF,TGTGCCAGCAGCTTAGATTGGACCAAACCGCAAGAGACCCAGTACTTC
.,many,TRBV28,TRBJ1-5,CASSSMTGGNQPQHF,TGTGCCAGCAGTTCTATGACGGGAGGCAATCAGCCCCAGCATTTT
.,many,TRBV4-2,TRBJ2-7,CASSQDLAGLVTYEQYF,TGTGCCAGCAGCCAAGATCTAGCAGGGTTGGTGACCTACGAGCAGTACTTC
.,many,TRBV7-9,TRBJ2-7,CASSPKAGMAGEQYF,TGTGCCAGCAGCCCGAAGGCCGGGATGGCCGGAGAGCAGTACTTC
.,many,TRBV6-6,TRBJ1-4,CASRNVGVREKLFF,TGTGCCAGCAGAAACGTCGGAGTTCGGGAAAAACTGTTTTTT
.,many,TRBV15,TRBJ2-7,CATSRLQSYEQYF,TGTGCCACCAGCAGACTCCAATCCTACGAGCAGTACTTC
TRBD1,many,TRBV25-1,TRBJ1-4,CASSDPGGATNEKLFF,TGTGCCAGCAGTGACCCAGGGGGTGCAACTAATGAAAAACTGTTTTTT
.,.,TRBV28,TRBJ2-5,CASSPRQGREETQYF,TGTGCCAGCAGCCCGAGACAGGGGAGGGAAGAGACCCAGTACTTC